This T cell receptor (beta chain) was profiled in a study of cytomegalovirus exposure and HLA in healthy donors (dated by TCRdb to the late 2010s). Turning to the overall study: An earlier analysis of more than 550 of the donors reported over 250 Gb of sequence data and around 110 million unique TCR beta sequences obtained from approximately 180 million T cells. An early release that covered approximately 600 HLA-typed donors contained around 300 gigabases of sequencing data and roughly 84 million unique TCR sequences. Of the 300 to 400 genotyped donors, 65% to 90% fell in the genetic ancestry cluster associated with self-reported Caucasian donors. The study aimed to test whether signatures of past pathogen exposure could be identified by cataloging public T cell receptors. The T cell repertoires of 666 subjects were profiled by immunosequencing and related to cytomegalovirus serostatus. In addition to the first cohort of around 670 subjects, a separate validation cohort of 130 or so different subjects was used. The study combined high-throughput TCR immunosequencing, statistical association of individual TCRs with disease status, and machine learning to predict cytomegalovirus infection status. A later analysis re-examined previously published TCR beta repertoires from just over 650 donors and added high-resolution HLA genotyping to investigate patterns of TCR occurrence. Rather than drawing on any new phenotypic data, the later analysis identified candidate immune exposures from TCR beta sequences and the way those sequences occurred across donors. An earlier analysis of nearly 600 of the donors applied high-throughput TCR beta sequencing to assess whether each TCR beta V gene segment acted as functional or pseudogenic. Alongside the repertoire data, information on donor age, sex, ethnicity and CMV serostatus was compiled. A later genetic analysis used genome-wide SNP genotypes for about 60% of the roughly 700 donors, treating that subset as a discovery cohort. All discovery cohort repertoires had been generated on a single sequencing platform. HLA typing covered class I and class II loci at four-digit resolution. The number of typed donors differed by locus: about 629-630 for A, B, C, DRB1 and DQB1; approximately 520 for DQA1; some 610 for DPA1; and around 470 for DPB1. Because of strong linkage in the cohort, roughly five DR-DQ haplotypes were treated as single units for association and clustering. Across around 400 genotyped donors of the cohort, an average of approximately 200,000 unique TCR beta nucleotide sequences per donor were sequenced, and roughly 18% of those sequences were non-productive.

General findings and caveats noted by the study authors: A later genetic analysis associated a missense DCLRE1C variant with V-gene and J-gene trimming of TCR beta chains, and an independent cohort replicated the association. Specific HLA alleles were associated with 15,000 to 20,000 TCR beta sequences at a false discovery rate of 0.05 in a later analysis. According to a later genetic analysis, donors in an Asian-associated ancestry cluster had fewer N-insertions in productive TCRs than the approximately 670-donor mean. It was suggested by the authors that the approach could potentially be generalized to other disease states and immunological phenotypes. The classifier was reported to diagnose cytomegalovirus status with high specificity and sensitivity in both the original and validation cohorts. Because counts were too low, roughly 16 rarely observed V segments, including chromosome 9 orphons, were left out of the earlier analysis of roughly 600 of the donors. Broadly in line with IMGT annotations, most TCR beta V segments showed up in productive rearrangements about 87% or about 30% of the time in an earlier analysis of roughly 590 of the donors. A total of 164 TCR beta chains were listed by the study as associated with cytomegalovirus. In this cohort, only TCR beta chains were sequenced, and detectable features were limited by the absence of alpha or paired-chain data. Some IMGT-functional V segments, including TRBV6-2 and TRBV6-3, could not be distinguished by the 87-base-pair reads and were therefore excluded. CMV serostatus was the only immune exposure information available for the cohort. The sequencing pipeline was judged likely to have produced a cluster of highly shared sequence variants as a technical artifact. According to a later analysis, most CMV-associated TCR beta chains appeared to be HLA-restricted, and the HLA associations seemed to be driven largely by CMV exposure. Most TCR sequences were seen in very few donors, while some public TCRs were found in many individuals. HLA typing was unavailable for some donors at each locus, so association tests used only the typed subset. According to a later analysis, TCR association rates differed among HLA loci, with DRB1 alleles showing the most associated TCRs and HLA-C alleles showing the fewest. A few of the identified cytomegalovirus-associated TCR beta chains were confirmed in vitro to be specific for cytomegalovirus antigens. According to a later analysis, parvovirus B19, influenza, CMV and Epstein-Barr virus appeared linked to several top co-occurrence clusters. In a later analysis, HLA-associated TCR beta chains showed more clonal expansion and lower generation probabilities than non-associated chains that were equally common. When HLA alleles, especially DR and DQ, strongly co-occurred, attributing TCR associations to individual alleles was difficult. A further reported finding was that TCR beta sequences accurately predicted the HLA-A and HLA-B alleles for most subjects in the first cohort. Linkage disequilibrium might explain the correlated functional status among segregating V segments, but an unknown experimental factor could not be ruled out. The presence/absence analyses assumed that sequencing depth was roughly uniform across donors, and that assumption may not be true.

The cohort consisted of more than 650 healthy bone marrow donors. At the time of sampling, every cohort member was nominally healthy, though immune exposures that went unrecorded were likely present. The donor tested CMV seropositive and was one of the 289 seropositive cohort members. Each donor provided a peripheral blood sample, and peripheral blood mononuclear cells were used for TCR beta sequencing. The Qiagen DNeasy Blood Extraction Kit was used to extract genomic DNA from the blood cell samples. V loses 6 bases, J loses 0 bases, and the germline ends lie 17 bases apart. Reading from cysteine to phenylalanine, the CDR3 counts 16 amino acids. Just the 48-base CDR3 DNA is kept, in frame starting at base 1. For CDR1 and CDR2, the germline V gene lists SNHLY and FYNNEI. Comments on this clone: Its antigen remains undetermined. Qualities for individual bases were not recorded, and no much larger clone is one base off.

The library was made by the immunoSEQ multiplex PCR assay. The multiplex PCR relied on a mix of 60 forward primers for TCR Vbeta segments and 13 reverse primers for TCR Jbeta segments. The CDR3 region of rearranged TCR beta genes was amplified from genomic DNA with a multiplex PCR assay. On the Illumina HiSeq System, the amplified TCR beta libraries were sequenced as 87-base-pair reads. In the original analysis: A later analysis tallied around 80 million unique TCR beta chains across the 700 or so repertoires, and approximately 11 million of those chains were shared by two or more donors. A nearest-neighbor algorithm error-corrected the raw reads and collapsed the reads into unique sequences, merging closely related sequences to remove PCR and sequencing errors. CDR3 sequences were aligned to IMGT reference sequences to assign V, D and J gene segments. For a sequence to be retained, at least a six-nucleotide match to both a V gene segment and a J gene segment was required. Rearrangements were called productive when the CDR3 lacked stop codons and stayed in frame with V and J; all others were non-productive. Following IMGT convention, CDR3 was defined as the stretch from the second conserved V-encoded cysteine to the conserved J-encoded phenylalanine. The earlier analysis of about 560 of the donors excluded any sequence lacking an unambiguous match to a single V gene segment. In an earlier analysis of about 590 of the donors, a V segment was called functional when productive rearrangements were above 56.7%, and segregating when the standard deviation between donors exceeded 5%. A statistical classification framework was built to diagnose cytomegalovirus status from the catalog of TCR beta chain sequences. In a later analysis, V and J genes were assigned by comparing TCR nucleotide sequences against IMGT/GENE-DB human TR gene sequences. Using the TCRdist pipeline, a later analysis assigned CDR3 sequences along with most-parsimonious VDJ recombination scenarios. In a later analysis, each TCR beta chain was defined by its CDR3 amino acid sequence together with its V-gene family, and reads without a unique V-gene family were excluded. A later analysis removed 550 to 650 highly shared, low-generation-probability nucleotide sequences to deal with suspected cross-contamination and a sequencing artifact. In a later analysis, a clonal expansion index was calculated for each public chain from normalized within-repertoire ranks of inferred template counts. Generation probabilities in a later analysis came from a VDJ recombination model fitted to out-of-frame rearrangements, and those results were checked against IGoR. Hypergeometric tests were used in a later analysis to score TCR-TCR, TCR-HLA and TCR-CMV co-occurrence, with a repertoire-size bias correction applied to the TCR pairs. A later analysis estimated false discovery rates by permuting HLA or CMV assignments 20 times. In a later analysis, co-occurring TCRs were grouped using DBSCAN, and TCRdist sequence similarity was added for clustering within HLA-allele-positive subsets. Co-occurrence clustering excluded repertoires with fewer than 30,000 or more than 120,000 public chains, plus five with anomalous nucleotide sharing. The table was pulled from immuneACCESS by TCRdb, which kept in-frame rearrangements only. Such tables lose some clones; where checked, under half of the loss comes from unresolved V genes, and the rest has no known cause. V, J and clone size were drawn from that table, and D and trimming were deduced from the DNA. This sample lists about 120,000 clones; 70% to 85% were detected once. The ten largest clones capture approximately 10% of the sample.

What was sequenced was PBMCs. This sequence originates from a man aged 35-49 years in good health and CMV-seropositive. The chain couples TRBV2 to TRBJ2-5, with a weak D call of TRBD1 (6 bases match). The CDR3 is CASRKRGTRYQETQYF. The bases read TGTGCCAGCAGAAAGAGGGGGACAAGGTACCAAGAGACCCAGTACTTC.